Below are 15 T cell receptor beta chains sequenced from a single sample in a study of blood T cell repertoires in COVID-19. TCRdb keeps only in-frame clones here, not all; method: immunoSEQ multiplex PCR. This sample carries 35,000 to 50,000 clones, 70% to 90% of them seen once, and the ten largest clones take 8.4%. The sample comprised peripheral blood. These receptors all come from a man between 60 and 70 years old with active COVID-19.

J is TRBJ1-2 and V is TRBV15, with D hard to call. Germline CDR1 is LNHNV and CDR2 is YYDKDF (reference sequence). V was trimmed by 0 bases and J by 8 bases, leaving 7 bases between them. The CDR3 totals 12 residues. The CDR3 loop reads CATSRDGEGYTF. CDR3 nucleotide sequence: TGTGCCACCAGCAGAGATGGGGAGGGCTACACCTTC.

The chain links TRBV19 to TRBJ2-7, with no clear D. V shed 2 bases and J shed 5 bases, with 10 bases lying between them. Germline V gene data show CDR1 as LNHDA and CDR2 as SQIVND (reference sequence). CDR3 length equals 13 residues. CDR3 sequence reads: CASSISYSNEQYF. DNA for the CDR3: TGTGCCAGTAGTATAAGCTACTCGAACGAGCAGTACTTC.

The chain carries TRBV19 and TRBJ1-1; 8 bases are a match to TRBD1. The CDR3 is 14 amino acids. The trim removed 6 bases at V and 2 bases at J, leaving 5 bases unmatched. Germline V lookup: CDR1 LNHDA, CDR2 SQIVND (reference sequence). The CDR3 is CASSWGQVNTEAFF. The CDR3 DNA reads TGTGCCAGTAGCTGGGGACAGGTTAACACTGAAGCTTTCTTT.

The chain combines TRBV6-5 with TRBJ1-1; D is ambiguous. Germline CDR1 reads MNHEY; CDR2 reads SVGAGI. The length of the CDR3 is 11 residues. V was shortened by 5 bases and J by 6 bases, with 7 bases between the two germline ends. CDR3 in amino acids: CASSSRAEAFF. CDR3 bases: TGTGCCAGCAGTAGTCGAGCTGAAGCTTTCTTT.

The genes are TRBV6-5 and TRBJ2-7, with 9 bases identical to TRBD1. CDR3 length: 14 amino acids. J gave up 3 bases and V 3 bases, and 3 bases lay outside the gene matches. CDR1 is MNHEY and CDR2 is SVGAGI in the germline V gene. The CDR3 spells CASSYGTGNYEQYF. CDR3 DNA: TGTGCCAGCAGTTATGGGACAGGGAACTACGAGCAGTACTTC.

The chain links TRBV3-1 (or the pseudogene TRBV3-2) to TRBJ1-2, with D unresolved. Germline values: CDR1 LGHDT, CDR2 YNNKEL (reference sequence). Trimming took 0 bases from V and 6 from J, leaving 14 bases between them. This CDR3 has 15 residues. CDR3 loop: CASSQDDTELHGYTF. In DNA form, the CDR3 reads TGTGCCAGCAGCCAAGATGACACAGAGCTACATGGCTACACCTTC.

CDR3 nucleotide sequence: TGTGCCAGCTCACCACCCACAGATTCATATGGCTACACCTTC. This codes for CASSPPTDSYGYTF. The J gene is TRBJ1-2, the V gene TRBV18; D is unresolved. The CDR3 loop spans 14 amino acids. Per the germline V gene, CDR1 is KGHSH and CDR2 is LQKENI. Trimming cost V 0 bases and J 5 bases, with 10 bases left between them.

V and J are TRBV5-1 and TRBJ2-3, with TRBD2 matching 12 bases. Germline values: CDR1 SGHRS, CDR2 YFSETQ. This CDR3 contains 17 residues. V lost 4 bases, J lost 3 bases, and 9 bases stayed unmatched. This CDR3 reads CASSIGTSGPTTDTQYF. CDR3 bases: TGCGCCAGCAGCATAGGGACTAGCGGGCCGACGACAGATACGCAGTATTTT. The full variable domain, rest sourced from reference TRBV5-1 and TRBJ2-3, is KAGVTQTPRYLIKTRGQQVTLSCSPISGHRSVSWYQQTPGQGLQFLFEYFSETQRNKGNFPGRFSGRQFSNSRSEMNVSTLELGDSALYLCASSIGTSGPTTDTQYFGPGTRLTVL.

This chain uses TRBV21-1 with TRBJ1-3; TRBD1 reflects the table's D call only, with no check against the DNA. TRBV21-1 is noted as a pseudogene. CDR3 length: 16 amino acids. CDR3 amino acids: CASSKYEDNSGNTIYF. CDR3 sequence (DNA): TGTGCCAGCAGCAAATATGAGGACAACTCTGGAAACACCATATATTTT.

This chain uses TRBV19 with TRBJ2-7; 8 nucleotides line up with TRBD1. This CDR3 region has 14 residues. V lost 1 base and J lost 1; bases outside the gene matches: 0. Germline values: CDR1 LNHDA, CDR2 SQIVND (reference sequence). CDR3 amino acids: CASSIGTGSYEQYF. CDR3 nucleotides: TGTGCCAGTAGTATAGGGACAGGGTCCTACGAGCAGTACTTC. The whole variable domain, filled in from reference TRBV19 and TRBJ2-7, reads DGGITQSPKYLFRKEGQNVTLSCEQNLNHDAMYWYRQDPGQGLRLIYYSQIVNDFQKGDIAEGYSVSREKKESFPLTVTSAQKNPTAFYLCASSIGTGSYEQYFGPGTRLTVT.

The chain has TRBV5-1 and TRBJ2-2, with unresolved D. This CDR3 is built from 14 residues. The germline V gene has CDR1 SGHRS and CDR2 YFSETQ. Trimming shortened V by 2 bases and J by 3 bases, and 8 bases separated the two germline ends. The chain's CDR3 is CASSFLLDTGELFF. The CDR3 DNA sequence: TGCGCCAGCAGCTTCCTTCTTGACACCGGGGAGCTGTTTTTT.

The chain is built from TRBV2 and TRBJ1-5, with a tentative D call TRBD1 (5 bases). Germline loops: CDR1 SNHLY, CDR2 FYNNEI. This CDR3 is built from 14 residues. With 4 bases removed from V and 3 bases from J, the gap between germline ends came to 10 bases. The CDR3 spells CASSVFRDNQPQHF. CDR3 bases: TGTGCCAGCAGTGTGTTCAGGGACAATCAGCCCCAGCATTTT.

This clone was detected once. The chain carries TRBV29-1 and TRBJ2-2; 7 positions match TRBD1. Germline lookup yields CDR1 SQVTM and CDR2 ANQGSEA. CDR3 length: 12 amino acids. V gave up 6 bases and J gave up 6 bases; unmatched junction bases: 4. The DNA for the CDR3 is TGCAGCGTCATGACAGGGCCCGGGGAGCTGTTTTTT. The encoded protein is CSVMTGPGELFF.

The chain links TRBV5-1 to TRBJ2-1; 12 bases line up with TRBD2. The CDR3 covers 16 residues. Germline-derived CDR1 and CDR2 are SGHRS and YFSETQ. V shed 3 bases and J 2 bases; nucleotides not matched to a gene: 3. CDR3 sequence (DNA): TGCGCCAGCAGCTCCACTAGCGGGAGGACCTACAATGAGCAGTTCTTC. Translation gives CASSSTSGRTYNEQFF.

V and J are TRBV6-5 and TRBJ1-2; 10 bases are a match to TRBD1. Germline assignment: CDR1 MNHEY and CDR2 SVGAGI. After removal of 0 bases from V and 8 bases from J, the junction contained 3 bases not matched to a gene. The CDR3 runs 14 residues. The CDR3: CASSYSGQGQGYTF. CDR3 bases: TGTGCCAGCAGTTACTCGGGACAGGGGCAGGGCTACACCTTC.